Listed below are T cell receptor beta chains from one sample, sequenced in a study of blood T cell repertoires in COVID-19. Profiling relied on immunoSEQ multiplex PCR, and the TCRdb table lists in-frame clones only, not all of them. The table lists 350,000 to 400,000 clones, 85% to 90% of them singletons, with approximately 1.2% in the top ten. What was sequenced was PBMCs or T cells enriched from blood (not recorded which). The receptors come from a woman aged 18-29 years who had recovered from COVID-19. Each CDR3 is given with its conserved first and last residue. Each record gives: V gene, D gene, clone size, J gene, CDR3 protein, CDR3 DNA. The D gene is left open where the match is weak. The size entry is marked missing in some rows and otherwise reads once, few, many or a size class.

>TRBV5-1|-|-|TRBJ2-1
CASSLGSGTTAEQFF
TGCGCCAGCAGTCTTGGTTCCGGGACAACGGCCGAGCAGTTCTTC
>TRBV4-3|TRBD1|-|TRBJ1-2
CASSQQRQGFNYGYTF
TGCGCCAGCAGCCAACAACGACAGGGTTTCAACTATGGCTACACCTTC
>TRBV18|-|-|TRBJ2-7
CASSLDRSPYEQYF
TGTGCCAGCTCACTCGACAGGTCCCCCTACGAGCAGTACTTC
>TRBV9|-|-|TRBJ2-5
CASSVESQGGETQYF
TGTGCCAGCAGCGTAGAGAGCCAGGGAGGAGAGACCCAGTACTTC
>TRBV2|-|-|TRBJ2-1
CASSSRGLGSYNEQFF
TGTGCCAGCTCGAGTCGGGGGTTGGGCTCCTACAATGAGCAGTTCTTC
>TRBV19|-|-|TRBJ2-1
CASSYGPGPVRSYNEQFF
TGTGCCAGTAGTTATGGTCCTGGTCCAGTTCGCTCCTACAATGAGCAGTTCTTC
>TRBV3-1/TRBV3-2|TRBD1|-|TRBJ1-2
CASSYGQGPYGYTF
TGTGCCAGCAGCTACGGACAGGGGCCCTATGGCTACACCTTC
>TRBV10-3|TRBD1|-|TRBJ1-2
CAISVGQGNYGYTF
TGTGCCATCAGTGTGGGACAGGGGAACTATGGCTACACCTTC
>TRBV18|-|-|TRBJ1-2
CASSEENYGYTF
TGTGCCAGCTCGGAGGAGAACTATGGCTACACCTTC
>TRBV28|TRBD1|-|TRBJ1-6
CASSFDREGSPLHF
TGTGCCAGCAGTTTTGACAGGGAAGGTTCACCCCTCCACTTT
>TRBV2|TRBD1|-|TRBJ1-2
CASRPQTGTYGYTF
TGTGCCAGCAGGCCCCAGACAGGGACCTATGGCTACACCTTC
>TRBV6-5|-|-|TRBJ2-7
CASSYSGELRRQQYF
TGTGCCAGCAGTTACTCGGGAGAGCTCCGTCGGCAGCAGTACTTC
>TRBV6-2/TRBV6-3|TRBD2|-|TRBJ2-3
CASSYVGGGASTDTQYF
TGTGCCAGCAGTTACGTCGGCGGGGGGGCTTCGACAGATACGCAGTATTTT
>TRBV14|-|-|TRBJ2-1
CASSEGLFEQFF
TGTGCCAGCAGCGAGGGACTGTTTGAGCAGTTCTTC
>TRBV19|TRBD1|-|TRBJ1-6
CASSIESSRGLYNSPLHF
TGTGCCAGTAGTATAGAGTCGTCGAGGGGGCTGTATAATTCACCCCTCCACTTT
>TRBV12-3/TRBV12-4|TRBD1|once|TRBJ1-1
CATTGDNTEAFF
TGTGCCACCACAGGGGACAACACTGAAGCTTTCTTT
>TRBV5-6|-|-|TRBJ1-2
CASSALDPDGYTF
TGTGCCAGCAGCGCCCTAGACCCGGATGGCTACACCTTC
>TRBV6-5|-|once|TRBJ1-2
CASSSPGTFNYGYTF
TGTGCCAGCAGTTCCCCTGGGACTTTTAACTATGGCTACACCTTC
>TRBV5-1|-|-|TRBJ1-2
CASSNDGTFGSYTF
TGCGCCAGCAGCAACGATGGGACATTCGGGAGCTACACCTTC
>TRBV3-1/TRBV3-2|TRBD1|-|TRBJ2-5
CASSPPGQGSRETQYF
TGTGCCAGCAGCCCGCCGGGACAGGGGAGTAGGGAGACCCAGTACTTC
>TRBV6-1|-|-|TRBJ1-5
CASSDPGLYPGQHF
TGTGCCAGCAGTGATCCGGGACTCTATCCGGGCCAGCATTTT
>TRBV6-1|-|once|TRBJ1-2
CASSEPGRGSYGYTF
TGTGCCAGCAGTGAACCGGGCAGGGGAAGTTATGGCTACACCTTC
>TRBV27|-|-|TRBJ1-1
CASSFIRGSTEAFF
TGTGCCAGCAGCTTTATAAGGGGGTCCACTGAAGCTTTCTTT
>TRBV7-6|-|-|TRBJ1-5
CASSLVAGPDQPQHF
TGTGCCAGCAGCTTAGTAGCGGGTCCCGATCAGCCCCAGCATTTT
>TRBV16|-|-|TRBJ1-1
CASSQSDAGVGEAFF
TGTGCCAGCAGCCAATCCGACGCAGGGGTAGGTGAAGCTTTCTTT
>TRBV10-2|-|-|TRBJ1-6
CASSEWAGDNSPLHF
TGCGCCAGCAGTGAGTGGGCAGGGGATAATTCACCCCTCCACTTT
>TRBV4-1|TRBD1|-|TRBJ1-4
CASSQWSRDSTERLKKKLFF
TGCGCCAGCAGCCAATGGAGCCGGGACAGCACTGAAAGGTTAAAGAAAAAACTGTTTTTT
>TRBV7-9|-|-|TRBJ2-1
CASSLEPFSSYNEQFF
TGTGCCAGCAGCTTAGAGCCCTTTAGCTCCTACAATGAGCAGTTCTTC
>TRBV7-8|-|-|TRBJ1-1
CASTLRPDSRYPPAFF
TGTGCCAGCACTTTGCGTCCGGACAGTCGGTACCCCCCAGCTTTCTTT
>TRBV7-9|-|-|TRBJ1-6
CASSLSPNSPLHF
TGTGCCAGCAGCCTAAGCCCTAATTCACCCCTCCACTTT
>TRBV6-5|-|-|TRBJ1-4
CASRRIQGGEKLFF
TGTGCCAGCCGACGGATTCAAGGGGGTGAAAAACTGTTTTTT
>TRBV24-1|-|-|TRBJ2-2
CATSLPLRGGVTGELFF
TGTGCCACCAGTCTCCCACTTAGGGGGGGAGTCACCGGGGAGCTGTTTTTT
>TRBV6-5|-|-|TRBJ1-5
CASSRRQGNQPQHF
TGTGCCAGCAGTCGCCGACAGGGCAATCAGCCCCAGCATTTT
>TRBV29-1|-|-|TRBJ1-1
CSVRTHLNTEAFF
TGCAGCGTGCGGACACATTTGAACACTGAAGCTTTCTTT
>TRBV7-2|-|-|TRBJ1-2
CASSPGSNYGYTF
TGTGCCAGCAGCCCCGGGTCCAACTATGGCTACACCTTC
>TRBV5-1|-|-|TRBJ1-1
CASSSVTVNTEAFF
TGCGCCAGCAGCTCTGTGACAGTGAACACTGAAGCTTTCTTT
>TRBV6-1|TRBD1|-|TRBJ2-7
CASSELSVGQGFPYEQYF
TGTGCCAGCAGTGAATTAAGCGTCGGACAGGGGTTCCCCTACGAGCAGTACTTC
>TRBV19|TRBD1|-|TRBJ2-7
CASSKFLRDSYEQYF
TGTGCCAGTAGTAAGTTCCTTCGGGACAGCTACGAGCAGTACTTC
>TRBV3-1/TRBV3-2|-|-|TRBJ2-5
CASSQRRQETQYF
TGTGCCAGCAGCCAACGCAGACAAGAGACCCAGTACTTC
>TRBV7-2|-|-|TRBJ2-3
CASSLGGGGWDTQYF
TGTGCCAGCAGCTTAGGAGGGGGGGGCTGGGATACGCAGTATTTT
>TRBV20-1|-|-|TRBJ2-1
CSASSGYNEQFF
TGCAGTGCTAGTAGCGGCTACAATGAGCAGTTCTTC
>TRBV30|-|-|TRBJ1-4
CAWTDNEKLFF
TGTGCCTGGACAGATAATGAAAAACTGTTTTTT
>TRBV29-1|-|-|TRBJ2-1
CSVEDARAAYNEQFF
TGCAGCGTTGAAGACGCCAGGGCCGCCTACAATGAGCAGTTCTTC
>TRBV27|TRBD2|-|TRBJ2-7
CASRLAAGTYEQYF
TGTGCCAGTAGACTAGCGGCTGGAACCTACGAGCAGTACTTC
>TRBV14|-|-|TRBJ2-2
CASSQVVGVGELFF
TGTGCCAGCAGCCAAGTGGTGGGAGTCGGGGAGCTGTTTTTT
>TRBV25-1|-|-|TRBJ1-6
CASSDPGYHSPLHF
TGTGCCAGCAGTGATCCGGGGTACCATTCACCCCTCCACTTT
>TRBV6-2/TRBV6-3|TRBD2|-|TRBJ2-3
CASSRSTSVTDTQYF
TGTGCCAGCAGTCGCTCGACTAGCGTAACAGATACGCAGTATTTT
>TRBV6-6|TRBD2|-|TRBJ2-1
CASSLGEGQFF
TGTGCCAGCAGTTTGGGGGAGGGGCAGTTCTTC
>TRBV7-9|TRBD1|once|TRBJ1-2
CASRGQAYGYTF
TGTGCCAGCAGGGGACAGGCCTATGGCTACACCTTC
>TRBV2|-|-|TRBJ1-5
CASRVDISNQPQHF
TGTGCCAGCAGAGTTGACATTAGCAATCAGCCCCAGCATTTT
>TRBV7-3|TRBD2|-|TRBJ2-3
CASSPGLAGDTDTQYF
TGTGCCAGCAGCCCCGGACTAGCGGGAGACACAGATACGCAGTATTTT
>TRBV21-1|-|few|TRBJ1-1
CASSGLGVLNTEAFF
TGTGCCAGCAGCGGACTTGGGGTACTGAACACTGAAGCTTTCTTT
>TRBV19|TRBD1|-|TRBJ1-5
CASSIGQGGNQPQHF
TGTGCCAGTAGTATAGGACAGGGTGGCAATCAGCCCCAGCATTTT
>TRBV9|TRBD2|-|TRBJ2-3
CASSFLALAGSDTQYF
TGTGCCAGCAGCTTCCTGGCGTTAGCGGGTTCAGATACGCAGTATTTT
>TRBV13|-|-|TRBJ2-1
CASSPGGFSSYNEQFF
TGTGCCAGCAGCCCCGGGGGTTTCAGCTCCTACAATGAGCAGTTCTTC